This T cell receptor (beta chain) was retrieved from a study of regulatory T cells in long-lasting Graves disease. General observations from the study: Favoring TRBV28, TRBJ1-2 and TRBJ2-5 was a feature seen in persistent disease.

Building the TCR beta libraries relied on iRepertoire HTBI primers, and CDR3 regions underwent Arm-PCR. TCRdb independently ran MiXCR on the multiplex PCR reads; one entry per CDR3 protein. Altogether hundreds of thousands of distinct CDR3 sequences are present, roughly 23% being singletons, with the ten largest covering around 12%. The CDR3 spans 13 residues. The germline gives CDR1 GTSNPN, CDR2 SVGIG (reference sequence). Trimming pared 1 base from V and 6 bases from J, leaving 12 bases between. Time point here: persistent/refractory GD, antithyroid drugs over 5 years with positive TRAb. From RNA extracted from PBMCs, the TCR library was made. An endocrinology unit in Xi'an, China, supplied the patients. As concerns this clonotype: Its antigen is undetermined.

V is TRBV30 and J is TRBJ1-2; possibly TRBD1 for D (6 bases). Sequences were derived from peripheral blood mononuclear cells (PBMCs), sampled when the disease was refractory, from a patient treated with antithyroid drugs. The source is a female donor with Graves disease. The CDR3 loop reads CAWSAGWGHGYTF. CDR3 coding DNA: TGTGCCTGGAGTGCCGGGTGGGGGCATGGCTACACCTTC.